These T cell receptor beta chains were read from a single sample in a study of naive and memory T cell subsets. MiXCR, run by TCRdb on the UMI-ligation and nested PCR reads, gives a single entry per CDR3 protein. The data show some 110,000 distinct CDR3 sequences, over 30% seen once. Sequenced sample: central memory CD4+ T cells from blood. All receptors come from a human donor in good health. Both conserved end residues are part of each CDR3. The order of the fields is V gene, J gene, D gene, clone size, CDR3 DNA, CDR3 protein. The D gene is left open where the match is weak. Clone size is not always given. Where it is, it says once, few, many or a class for expanded clones.

>TRBV29-1|TRBJ2-1|NA|few
TGCAGCGCCCAAGTTGGGGGCTCCTACAATGAGCAGTTCTTC
CSAQVGGSYNEQFF
>TRBV30|TRBJ2-2|TRBD2|NA
TGTGCCTGGAGCCCAATGGGACTAGCGGGAGGGTCCTCGAACACCGGGGAGCTGTTTTTT
CAWSPMGLAGGSSNTGELFF
>TRBV10-3|TRBJ2-5|TRBD2|NA
TGTGCCATCAGTGCCCTAGCGGGGCAAGAGACCCAGTACTTC
CAISALAGQETQYF
>TRBV29-1|TRBJ2-3|NA|NA
TGCAGCGTGACGACAGCCTTTAGCACAGATACGCAGTATTTT
CSVTTAFSTDTQYF
>TRBV7-2|TRBJ1-4|NA|NA
TGTGCCAGCAGCTTAAGCGGGTCGGGGGAAAAACTGTTTTTT
CASSLSGSGEKLFF
>TRBV20-1|TRBJ1-2|NA|few
TGCAGTGCTCACAGACGGAATAACTATGGCTACACCTTC
CSAHRRNNYGYTF
>TRBV10-3|TRBJ2-3|NA|NA
TGTGCCATCAGTCCCCAGACAGATACGCAGTATTTT
CAISPQTDTQYF
>TRBV7-9|TRBJ2-5|NA|few
TGTGCCAGCAGCTTAGGTGGGGGGCTCCAAGAGACCCAGTACTTC
CASSLGGGLQETQYF
>TRBV20-1|TRBJ1-1|NA|once
TGCAGTGCCAGGCCGGGAGGCTTTATCATGAACACTGAAGCTTTCTTT
CSARPGGFIMNTEAFF
>TRBV20-1|TRBJ2-7|NA|NA
TGCAGTGCTAGATTTCTTTCGGGTCCCTCCTACGAGCAGTACTTC
CSARFLSGPSYEQYF
>TRBV28|TRBJ2-7|NA|NA
TGTGCCAGCAGTTTACCCGAAGGTTACGAGCAGTACTTC
CASSLPEGYEQYF
>TRBV3-1|TRBJ2-6|NA|NA
TGTGCCAGCAGTCTACTGGCCGGGGCCAACGTCCTGACTTTC
CASSLLAGANVLTF
>TRBV4-1|TRBJ1-4|NA|NA
TGCGCCAGCAGCCGGAACAGGGCTTTGACTAATGAAAAACTGTTTTTT
CASSRNRALTNEKLFF
>TRBV15|TRBJ2-7|TRBD1|NA
TGTGCCACCAGTCCTCGACAGGGCTCCTACGAGCAGTACTTC
CATSPRQGSYEQYF
>TRBV7-2|TRBJ1-3|NA|few
TGTGCCAGCAGCTGGACCAGAGGAAACACCATATATTTT
CASSWTRGNTIYF
>TRBV4-3|TRBJ1-5|TRBD1|once
TGCGCCAGCAGCCAAGGACAGGGGAATCAGCCCCAGCATTTT
CASSQGQGNQPQHF
>TRBV3-1|TRBJ1-3|NA|few
TGTGCCAGCAGCTGGGGACACCTCTCTGGAAACACCATATATTTT
CASSWGHLSGNTIYF
>TRBV12-3/TRBV12-4|TRBJ1-1|NA|NA
TGTGCCAGCAGTTTAGGCCGGATGAACACTGAAGCTTTCTTT
CASSLGRMNTEAFF
>TRBV20-1|TRBJ1-5|TRBD1|many
TGCAGTGCCCTGAAGACAGGGCAAAATCAGCCCCAGCATTTT
CSALKTGQNQPQHF
>TRBV6-2/TRBV6-3|TRBJ2-3|NA|few
TGTGCCAGCAGTTACCGGCCATACCCTCTTCGGGCAGATACGCAGTATTTT
CASSYRPYPLRADTQYF
>TRBV5-1|TRBJ2-1|NA|NA
TGCGCCAGCAGCAAAGGGGGGACACCGAGCAATGAGCAGTTCTTC
CASSKGGTPSNEQFF
>TRBV25-1|TRBJ2-1|NA|few
TGTGCCAGCAGTGGACAGTGGAACAGGCACAATGAGCAGTTCTTC
CASSGQWNRHNEQFF
>TRBV7-2|TRBJ2-5|NA|NA
TGTGCCAGCAGCCTAATGGGCCAAGAGACCCAGTACTTC
CASSLMGQETQYF
>TRBV20-1|TRBJ2-7|TRBD2|few
TGCAGGCCCCAACTAGCGGGAGCCTTCCACGAGCAGTACTTC
CRPQLAGAFHEQYF
>TRBV20-1|TRBJ1-5|NA|NA
TGCAGTGCTTCCACCGGGTCCCCTGGTAGCAATCAGCCCCAGCATTTT
CSASTGSPGSNQPQHF
>TRBV30|TRBJ2-2|NA|many
TGTGCCTGGACTATGACCCGTTCCGGGGAGCTGTTTTTT
CAWTMTRSGELFF
>TRBV29-1|TRBJ2-3|NA|few
TGCAGCGGGCGGTACACAGATACGCAGTATTTT
CSGRYTDTQYF
>TRBV28|TRBJ2-7|NA|NA
TGTGCCAGCAGTGGGACGGGGGCCCGGGGCGAGCAGTACTTC
CASSGTGARGEQYF
>TRBV7-8|TRBJ2-7|TRBD2|NA
TGTGCCAGCAGCCGTATAGCGGGAGGTTCTGGCGAGCAGTACTTC
CASSRIAGGSGEQYF
>TRBV20-1|TRBJ1-5|TRBD1|few
TGCAGTGCGTGGACAGGTTCGGGCAATCAGCCCCAGCATTTT
CSAWTGSGNQPQHF
>TRBV9|TRBJ2-3|TRBD2|NA
TGTGCCAGCAGCGAATTTGGGACTAGCGGTCCCACAGATACGCAGTATTTT
CASSEFGTSGPTDTQYF
>TRBV7-2|TRBJ2-3|NA|few
TGTGCCAGCAGCTTGGGAGTTAGCACAGATACGCAGTATTTT
CASSLGVSTDTQYF
>TRBV12-3/TRBV12-4|TRBJ2-5|TRBD1|NA
TGTGCCAGCAGACGTGATGGACAGGGGCAAGAGACCCAGTACTTC
CASRRDGQGQETQYF
>TRBV29-1|TRBJ1-5|NA|NA
TGCAGCGTTGAAGGAAATAATCAGCCCCAGCATTTT
CSVEGNNQPQHF
>TRBV5-4|TRBJ2-2|TRBD2|NA
TGTGCCAGCAGCCTAGGGACTAGTCTAGGGGAGCTGTTTTTT
CASSLGTSLGELFF
>TRBV6-2/TRBV6-3|TRBJ2-1|NA|NA
TGTGCCAGCAGTTACTCGTTCGGGACTGAGCAGTTCTTC
CASSYSFGTEQFF
>TRBV18|TRBJ2-5|NA|NA
TGTGCCAGCTCACCGACGGGGGCGAAACAAGAGACCCAGTACTTC
CASSPTGAKQETQYF
>TRBV5-6|TRBJ2-7|TRBD1|few
TGTGCCAGCAGCCGGACAGGGGGCAGGTACGAGCAGTACTTC
CASSRTGGRYEQYF
>TRBV29-1|TRBJ1-1|NA|many
TGCAGTGAAGTGTTTACGCAGAACACTGAAGCTTTCTTT
CSEVFTQNTEAFF
>TRBV4-3|TRBJ2-3|NA|NA
TGCGCCAGCAGCCAAGTCCAGCGCCAAAGCACAGATACGCAGTATTTT
CASSQVQRQSTDTQYF
>TRBV29-1|TRBJ1-1|NA|few
TGCAGCGTTGAGGAAGGGACAAGCCAGGCTTTCTTT
CSVEEGTSQAFF
>TRBV12-3/TRBV12-4|TRBJ1-6|NA|medium-sized
TGTGCCAGCAGTCCCAACCCGGAGGTATCGCCCCTCCACTTT
CASSPNPEVSPLHF